Below, 32 T cell receptor beta chains from the same sample are listed, as sequenced in a study of vaccination and CD4 T cells after COVID-19. Specified treatment: approximately 10-day PBMC culture with coronavirus spike peptide pools or control peptides (ViraFEST assay). Their recognized antigens are unknown. An Oncomine TCR Beta short-read assay was used to sequence the DNA from cultured CD4+ T cells. Each CDR3 protein is one row after TCRdb ran MiXCR on the PCR reads. In the table there are 8,500 to 9,000 distinct CDR3 sequences, nearly 50% of which are singletons. The sample was CD4+ T cells from blood, cultured in vitro. These receptors were taken from a human donor who had recovered from COVID-19.

This CDR3 is CASSFTNTGYNEQFF. The CDR3, as DNA: TGTGCCAGCAGCTTCACAAACACAGGTTACAATGAGCAGTTCTTC. The chain recombines TRBV11-2 with TRBJ2-1; a weak D match, TRBD1 (5 bases). With 3 bases removed from V and 4 bases from J, the gap between germline ends came to 13 bases. The CDR3 length is 15 residues. CDR1 is SGHAT, CDR2 FQNNGV, per germline.

The rearrangement joins TRBV11-2 to TRBJ1-1; no clear D gene. The CDR3 totals 14 residues. The germline V gene encodes CDR1 SGHAT and CDR2 FQNNGV. V dropped 4 bases and J dropped 4 bases, with 13 bases sitting between them. The CDR3 region is CASSSGWQFTEAFF. CDR3 nucleotide sequence: TGTGCCAGCAGCTCCGGGTGGCAGTTCACTGAAGCTTTCTTT.

By sample share, this clonotype is large (0.1 to 1%). This rearrangement joins TRBV24-1 to TRBJ1-1; D might be TRBD1 (6 bases). Germline V gene sequence: CDR1 KGHDR, CDR2 SFDVKD. This CDR3 region has 13 residues. The V end was cut by 8 bases, the J end by 1 base, with 10 bases between. CDR3 amino acids: CATKEGGNTEAFF. In nucleotides, the CDR3 is TGTGCCACCAAAGAAGGGGGGAACACTGAAGCTTTCTTT.

The rearrangement uses TRBV12-3 or TRBV12-4 and TRBJ1-2, with 10 bases matching TRBD1. The CDR3 spans 16 residues. The ends lost 5 bases at V and 2 bases at J; junction bases unmatched: 8. The CDR3 DNA is TGTGCCAGCAGTGGGGGACAGGGGAAGAGCAACTATGGCTACACCTTC. Protein sequence: CASSGGQGKSNYGYTF.

The rearrangement links TRBV10-3 to TRBJ1-1, with a tentative D call TRBD1 (5 bases). Germline V gene data show CDR1 as ENHRY and CDR2 as SYGVKD. This CDR3 has 14 residues. Trimming removed 5 bases at V and 1 base at J, with 11 bases between. Here the CDR3 DNA reads TGTGCCATCAGTCTAGCGGGGGGGAACACTGAAGCTTTCTTT. Translation gives CAISLAGGNTEAFF.

This rearrangement joins TRBV11-3 to TRBJ2-1; 10 nucleotides align to TRBD2. The germline V gene has CDR1 SGHNT and CDR2 YENEEA. CDR3 size: 17 residues. The ends lost 1 base at V and 3 bases at J; junction bases unmatched: 6. CDR3 DNA sequence: TGTGCCAGCAGCTTAGCGGCTAGCGGGAGAGGCTACAATGAGCAGTTCTTC. Protein product: CASSLAASGRGYNEQFF.

This clonotype has just a few counts. The rearrangement uses TRBV6-1 and TRBJ1-6; unclear D gene. Germline values: CDR1 MNHNS, CDR2 SASEGT. CDR3 length: 12 residues. V was pared by 7 bases and J by 7 bases, with 8 bases between. CDR3 bases: TGTGCCAGCAACGACGGGAATTCACCCCTCCACTTT. This sequence encodes CASNDGNSPLHF.

The V and J genes are TRBV10-2 and TRBJ1-2, with a tentative D call TRBD1 (5 bases). The CDR3 length is 12 residues. Between the trimmed V and J ends, which lost 3 bases and 8 bases, there was a span of 10 bases. Germline V lookup: CDR1 WSHSY, CDR2 SAAADI. The CDR3 DNA reads TGCGCCAGCAGTGAACAAAGGGGCGGCTACACCTTC. Its protein is CASSEQRGGYTF.

The V call is TRBV30, the J call TRBJ2-3, with a possible D match to TRBD2 (7 bases). Trimming cost V 2 bases and J 6 bases, with 12 bases left between them. Germline CDR1 and CDR2: GTSNPN and SVGIG (reference sequence). CDR3 size: 13 residues. CDR3: CAWSRGGWDTQYF. CDR3 sequence (DNA): TGTGCCTGGAGTCGCGGGGGCTGGGATACGCAGTATTTT.

In this sample, this clonotype turned up a few times. The V gene is TRBV6-1, the J gene TRBJ2-1; 11 nucleotides align to TRBD2. Germline CDR1 reads MNHNS; CDR2 reads SASEGT. The V and J ends lost 6 bases and 9 bases, in that order; junction bases with no gene match: 7. The CDR3 is made up of 14 amino acids. The CDR3 DNA follows: TGTGCCAGCAGGTTAGCGGGGGGGCTCACTGAGCAGTTCTTC. Amino acids: CASRLAGGLTEQFF.

This clonotype is labeled as medium-sized. This rearrangement joins TRBV19 to TRBJ1-5; D may be TRBD1 (6 bases). Germline V lookup: CDR1 LNHDA, CDR2 SQIVND (reference sequence). The CDR3 length is 15 residues. The germline V and J ends were trimmed by 5 bases and 2 bases, with 13 bases remaining between them. The CDR3 region is CASSHRELRNQPQHF. The CDR3 DNA is TGTGCCAGTAGTCACAGGGAGTTGCGCAATCAGCCCCAGCATTTT.

V usage is TRBV14 and J usage is TRBJ2-2; perhaps D is TRBD1 or TRBD2 (5 bases each). The germline gives CDR1 SGHDN, CDR2 FVKESK. Trimming removed 3 bases from V and 0 bases from J, with 8 bases in between. The CDR3 length is 15 residues. The CDR3 reads CASSQGVTNTGELFF. In DNA form, the CDR3 reads TGTGCCAGCAGCCAGGGGGTAACGAACACCGGGGAGCTGTTTTTT.

The chain carries TRBV28 and TRBJ1-1; 8 nucleotides match TRBD1. J gave up 5 bases and V 5 bases, and 7 bases lay outside the gene matches. The CDR3 is 14 amino acids. The germline gives CDR1 MDHEN, CDR2 SYDVKM. The CDR3 loop is CASSIRGRYTEAFF. CDR3 nucleotides: TGTGCCAGCAGTATCAGGGGGCGCTATACTGAAGCTTTCTTT. The full variable domain, in which reference TRBV28 and TRBJ1-1 provide the parts outside the CDR3, is DVKVTQSSRYLVKRTGEKVFLECVQDMDHENMFWYRQDPGLGLRLIYFSYDVKMKEKGDIPEGYSVSREKKERFSLILESASTNQTSMYLCASSIRGRYTEAFFGQGTRLTVV.

The chain combines TRBV6-1 with TRBJ1-2; D is ambiguous. This CDR3 contains 13 residues. Germline V lookup: CDR1 MNHNS, CDR2 SASEGT. Trimming stripped 2 bases from V and 2 bases from J, with 6 bases between. The CDR3 reads CASSELPNYGYTF. Here the CDR3 DNA reads TGTGCCAGCAGTGAACTTCCGAACTATGGCTACACCTTC.

The chain joins TRBV11-3 to TRBJ2-7, with D possibly TRBD2 on 5 matching bases. The CDR3 has 14 amino acids. The V and J ends lost 1 base and 2 bases respectively, with 9 bases between them. CDR1 is SGHNT and CDR2 is YENEEA in the germline V gene. The CDR3 region is CASSLAGGPYEQYF. The DNA of the CDR3 is TGTGCCAGCAGCTTAGCCGGAGGTCCCTACGAGCAGTACTTC.

This sequence joins TRBV19 and TRBJ2-5, with D maybe TRBD2 (6 bases). CDR1 and CDR2 (germline): LNHDA, SQIVND (reference sequence). The CDR3 contains 13 residues. Trimming stripped 3 bases from V and 4 bases from J, with 9 bases between. This CDR3 reads CASSMRGVETQYF. CDR3 nucleotides: TGTGCCAGTAGTATGCGGGGAGTAGAGACCCAGTACTTC.

This chain connects TRBV11-2 to TRBJ1-3; D not resolved. Per germline, CDR1 SGHAT and CDR2 FQNNGV. V lost 7 bases, J lost 11 bases, and 9 bases lay in between. The CDR3 extends over 10 amino acids. CDR3 sequence (DNA): TGTGCCAGCAACTCTTGGCCCATATATTTT. Amino acids: CASNSWPIYF.

The chain has TRBV10-3 and TRBJ1-2, with TRBD1 identical over 8 bases. Germline CDR1 and CDR2: ENHRY and SYGVKD. Losses at the gene ends were 6 bases for V and 2 bases for J; bases not matched to a gene: 2. This CDR3 is 13 amino acids long. The CDR3, as DNA: TGTGCCATCAGCCGACAGGGGAACTATGGCTACACCTTC. The encoded protein is CAISRQGNYGYTF.

The chain carries TRBV29-1 and TRBJ1-2, with 8 bases fitting TRBD1. The J segment lost 10 bases and the V segment lost 0 bases, leaving 4 bases of the junction unmatched. CDR3 length equals 12 residues. The germline CDR1 and CDR2 sequences are SQVTM and ANQGSEA. The CDR3 region is CSVEDIRGLYTF. CDR3 nucleotide sequence: TGCAGCGTTGAAGATATCAGGGGGCTCTACACCTTC.

V and J are TRBV6-1 and TRBJ2-1; TRBD1 matches at 7 bases. J gave up 7 bases and V 7 bases, and 16 bases lay outside the gene matches. Germline values: CDR1 MNHNS, CDR2 SASEGT. The CDR3 is 16 amino acids. CDR3 region: CASNRDEGAVWNEQFF. For the CDR3, the DNA is TGTGCCAGCAATAGGGATGAGGGGGCGGTGTGGAATGAGCAGTTCTTC.

In its sample, this clonotype is medium-sized. The chain is built from TRBV20-1 and TRBJ1-1; 8 bases fit TRBD1. The CDR3 is made up of 16 amino acids. V gave up 5 bases and J gave up 4 bases; unmatched junction bases: 15. Germline CDR1 and CDR2: DFQATT and SNEGSKA (reference sequence). This CDR3 is CSAPTGARILGTEAFF. CDR3 sequence (DNA): TGCAGTGCTCCGACAGGGGCCCGAATTCTAGGCACTGAAGCTTTCTTT.

This clonotype turned up a few times. This chain links TRBV20-1 with TRBJ1-1; a possible D gene is TRBD1 (6 bases). The CDR3 is 14 residues long. CDR1 is DFQATT and CDR2 is SNEGSKA in the germline V gene (reference sequence). The ends were cut back, 7 bases at V and 2 bases at J, with 17 bases in the middle. CDR3 residues: CSVLGTRGNTEAFF. CDR3 nucleotide sequence: TGCAGTGTCCTCGGGACAAGAGGTAACACTGAAGCTTTCTTT.

The CDR3 nucleotides are TGCAGTGCTAGAGGGCGACAGGCGAGCTCCTACAATGAGCAGTTCTTC. It specifies CSARGRQASSYNEQFF. The chain employs TRBV20-1 and TRBJ2-1, with TRBD1 as a possible D gene (6 bases). V was shortened by 1 base and J by 0 bases, with 13 bases between the two germline ends. Germline CDR1 is DFQATT and CDR2 is SNEGSKA (reference sequence). There are 16 residues in the CDR3.

The chain combines TRBV21-1 with TRBJ1-6; the DNA was not used to check the table's D call, TRBD1. TRBV21-1 is an annotated pseudogene. This CDR3 region has 14 residues. CDR3 bases: TGTGCCAGCAGCGGCCCGGGGCTCAATTCACCCCTCCACTTT. It translates to CASSGPGLNSPLHF.

This clonotype was recorded a few times. J is TRBJ1-6 and V is TRBV7-2; possibly TRBD1 for D (6 bases). Germline V lookup: CDR1 SGHTA, CDR2 FQGNSA. This CDR3 is 16 amino acids long. Between the trimmed V and J ends, which lost 7 bases and 0 bases, there was a span of 13 bases. CDR3: CASNDRPSSYNSPLHF. The CDR3 nucleotides read TGTGCCAGCAACGACAGGCCGAGCTCCTATAATTCACCCCTCCACTTT.

The J gene is TRBJ2-7, the V gene TRBV6-2 or TRBV6-3, with TRBD1 as a possible D gene (6 bases). This CDR3 has 13 residues. Trimming removed 11 bases from V and 0 bases from J, with 14 bases in between. Germline CDR1 MNHEY, CDR2 SVGEGT. CDR3 amino acids: CAGAGTNSYEQYF. CDR3 coding DNA: TGTGCCGGCGCCGGGACAAACTCCTACGAGCAGTACTTC.

The V and J genes are TRBV2 and TRBJ1-1; D unclear. Germline values: CDR1 SNHLY, CDR2 FYNNEI. The CDR3 sequence is 13 residues long. Deletions cut 6 bases from V and 0 bases from J, with 8 bases between. The CDR3 coding sequence is TGTGCCAGCAGAGTAACGATGAACACTGAAGCTTTCTTT. Its protein is CASRVTMNTEAFF.

The V and J genes are TRBV24-1 and TRBJ2-3; the match to TRBD2 covers 10 bases. The CDR3 runs 18 residues. The germline V gene has CDR1 KGHDR and CDR2 SFDVKD. The junction had 8 bases not matched to a gene; V was cut back by 0 bases and J by 3 bases. CDR3 DNA sequence: TGTGCCACCAGTGATTTGAACGCCCTAGCGGGGGAAACAGATACGCAGTATTTT. This sequence encodes CATSDLNALAGETDTQYF.

The chain employs TRBV20-1 and TRBJ1-2; D is ambiguous. V was pared by 6 bases and J by 3 bases, with 14 bases between. Germline V gives CDR1 DFQATT, CDR2 SNEGSKA (reference sequence). CDR3 size: 13 residues. The CDR3 reads CSAPGRGDYGYTF. The CDR3 nucleotides read TGCAGTGCCCCCGGTCGCGGTGACTATGGCTACACCTTC.

This clonotype was detected only a few times. The chain links TRBV7-6 to TRBJ2-5; TRBD2 aligns across 13 bases. The V gene end was trimmed by 1 base and the J gene end by 2 bases; junction bases not matched to a gene: 7. The CDR3 loop spans 18 amino acids. The germline V gene has CDR1 SGHVS and CDR2 FNYEAQ. The CDR3 loop reads CASSLGTSGGRDQETQYF. The CDR3 DNA sequence: TGTGCCAGCAGCTTAGGGACTAGCGGGGGTAGGGATCAAGAGACCCAGTACTTC.

This clonotype was seen a few times. The genes are TRBV28 and TRBJ1-1, with D possibly being TRBD1 (5 bases). V lost 7 bases and J 4 bases, leaving 16 bases between the germline ends. The V gene's germline CDR1 is MDHEN and CDR2 SYDVKM. There are 14 residues in the CDR3. The CDR3 reads CASTVGGYGTEAFF. DNA for the CDR3: TGTGCCAGCACGGTCGGGGGTTACGGCACTGAAGCTTTCTTT.

This chain joins TRBV27 and TRBJ2-1; 15 positions agree with TRBD2. V was pared by 4 bases and J by 3 bases, with 13 bases of the junction left unmatched. The germline gives CDR1 MNHEY, CDR2 SMNVEV (reference sequence). The CDR3 length is 20 residues. CDR3 coding DNA: TGTGCCAGCAGTTCCAAGGGACCGGGACTAGCGGGAGGTTACTACAATGAGCAGTTCTTC. As protein: CASSSKGPGLAGGYYNEQFF.